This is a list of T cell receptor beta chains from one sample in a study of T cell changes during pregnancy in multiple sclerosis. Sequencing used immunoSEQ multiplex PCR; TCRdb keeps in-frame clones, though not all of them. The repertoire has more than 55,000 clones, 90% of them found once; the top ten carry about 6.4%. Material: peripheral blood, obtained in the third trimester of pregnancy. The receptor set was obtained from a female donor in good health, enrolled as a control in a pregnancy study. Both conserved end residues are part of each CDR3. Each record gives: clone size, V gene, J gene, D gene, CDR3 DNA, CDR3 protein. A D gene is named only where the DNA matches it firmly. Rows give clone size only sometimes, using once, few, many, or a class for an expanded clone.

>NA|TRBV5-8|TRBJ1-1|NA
TGTGCCAGCAGATACGGAGTCGAGAACACTGAAGCTTTCTTT
CASRYGVENTEAFF
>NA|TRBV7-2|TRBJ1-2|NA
TGTGCCAGCAGCTTAGGGGGGGTTGTGGATGGCTACACCTTC
CASSLGGVVDGYTF
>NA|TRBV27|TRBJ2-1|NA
TGTGCCAGCAGTTTGAGCGAGCCGTGGAATGAGCAGTTCTTC
CASSLSEPWNEQFF
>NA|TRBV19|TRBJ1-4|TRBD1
TGTGCCAGTAACCGGGACAGGCCTAATGAAAAACTGTTTTTT
CASNRDRPNEKLFF
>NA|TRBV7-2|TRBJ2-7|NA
TGTGCCAGCAGCCCTACAAGGGGTTACGAGCAGTACTTC
CASSPTRGYEQYF
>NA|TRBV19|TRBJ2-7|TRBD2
TGTGCCAGTAGTCCCGGACTAGCCCCCTCCTACGAGCAGTACTTC
CASSPGLAPSYEQYF
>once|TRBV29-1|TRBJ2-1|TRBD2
TGCAGCGTTCGGACTAGCGGGGGGAACAATGAGCAGTTCTTC
CSVRTSGGNNEQFF
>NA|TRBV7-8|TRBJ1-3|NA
TGTGCCAGCAGCTTAGGGAGGGACCCCGCATCAGGAAACACCATATATTTT
CASSLGRDPASGNTIYF
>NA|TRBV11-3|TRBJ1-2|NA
TGTGCCAGCAGGGGCTTTTCCGAGCACTACACCTTC
CASRGFSEHYTF
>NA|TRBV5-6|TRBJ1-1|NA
TGTGCCAGCAGCTTGTGGGCCACTGAAGCTTTCTTT
CASSLWATEAFF
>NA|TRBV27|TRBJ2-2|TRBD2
TGTGCCAGCAGTTTAGTGGCTAGCGGGACCGGCGGGGAGCTGTTTTTT
CASSLVASGTGGELFF
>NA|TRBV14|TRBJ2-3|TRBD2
TGTGCCAGCAGCCAAGTGAGGCTAGCGGTGCAGTATTTT
CASSQVRLAVQYF
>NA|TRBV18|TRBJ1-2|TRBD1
TGTGCCAGCTCACCGGACAGGGGCGGCTACACCTTC
CASSPDRGGYTF
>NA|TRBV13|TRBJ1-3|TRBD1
TGTGCCAGCAGACCGACCGACAGGGGGTTTGGAAACACCATATATTTT
CASRPTDRGFGNTIYF
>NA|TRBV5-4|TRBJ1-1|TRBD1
TGTGCCAGCAGCACGGACAGGGGGGACACTGAAGCTTTCTTT
CASSTDRGDTEAFF
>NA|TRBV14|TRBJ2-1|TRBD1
TGTGCCAGCAGTCTCGCCGGGACAGGGTTTCAGTTCTTC
CASSLAGTGFQFF
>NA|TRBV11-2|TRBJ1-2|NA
TGTGCCAGCAGCTTAGTACAGGGATCTCAGGGCTACACCTTC
CASSLVQGSQGYTF
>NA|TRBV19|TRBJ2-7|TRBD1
TGTGCCAGTAGAGGGGACAGAACCTACGAGCAGTACTTC
CASRGDRTYEQYF
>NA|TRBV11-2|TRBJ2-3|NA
TGTGCCAGCAGCTTCGAACTAGTGGCCCGCACAGATACGCAGTATTTT
CASSFELVARTDTQYF
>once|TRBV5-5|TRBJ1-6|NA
TGTGCCAGCGGGTGGGACACCAATTCACCCCTCCACTTT
CASGWDTNSPLHF
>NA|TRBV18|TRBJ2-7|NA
TGTGCCAGCTCACCACGTCAGAACGGGGACGAGCAGTACTTC
CASSPRQNGDEQYF
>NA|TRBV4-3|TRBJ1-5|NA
TGCGCCAGCAGCCAAGAACAGGACCCGAATCAGCCCCAGCATTTT
CASSQEQDPNQPQHF
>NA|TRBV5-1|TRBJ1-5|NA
TGCGCCAGCAGCTTAGGAGGGGCCAGCAATCAGCCCCAGCATTTT
CASSLGGASNQPQHF
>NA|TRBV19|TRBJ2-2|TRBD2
TGTGCCAGTAGTATAGATGTGGCGGGAGACACCGGGGAGCTGTTTTTT
CASSIDVAGDTGELFF
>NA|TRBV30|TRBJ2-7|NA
TGTGCCTGGGGGGGGACCTCCTCCTACGAGCAGTACTTC
CAWGGTSSYEQYF
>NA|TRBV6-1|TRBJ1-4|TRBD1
TGTGCCAGCAGTGAAGGAGGGGGCATGGAAAAACTGTTTTTT
CASSEGGGMEKLFF
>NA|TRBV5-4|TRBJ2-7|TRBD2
TGTGCCAGCAGCTCGGAGAGGACTAGCGGGGGCTACGAGCAGTACTTC
CASSSERTSGGYEQYF
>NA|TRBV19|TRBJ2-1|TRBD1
TGTGCCAGTAGGGACAGGGCTAACAATGAGCAGTTCTTC
CASRDRANNEQFF
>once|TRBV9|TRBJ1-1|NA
TGTGCCAGCAGCGAGGGGCTGGACACTGAAGCTTTCTTT
CASSEGLDTEAFF
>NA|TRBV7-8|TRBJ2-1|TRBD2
TGTGCCAGCAGCTTCCCGGGACTAGCGGGAAGTGGCTCCTACAATGAGCAGTTCTTC
CASSFPGLAGSGSYNEQFF
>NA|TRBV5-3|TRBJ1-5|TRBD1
TGTGCCAGAAGCCAGACAGGGCGGGTAAAGCCCCAGCATTTT
CARSQTGRVKPQHF
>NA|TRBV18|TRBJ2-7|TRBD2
TGTGCCAGCTCACCACCGGGGGGGAACGAGCAGTACTTC
CASSPPGGNEQYF
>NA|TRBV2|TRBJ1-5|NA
TGTGCCAGCAGACGCGAACAGGCGCCCCAGCATTTT
CASRREQAPQHF
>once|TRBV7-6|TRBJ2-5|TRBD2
TGTGCCAGCAGCTTATCTAGCGGGAGGGCAGGAGAGACCCAGTACTTC
CASSLSSGRAGETQYF
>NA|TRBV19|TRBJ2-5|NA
TGTGCCAGTACCCCTCGGGGCAGGGGAGAGACCCAGTACTTC
CASTPRGRGETQYF
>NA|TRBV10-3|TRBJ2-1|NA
TGTGCCATCAGCCTAGCGTCTGCCGCCAATGAGCAGTTCTTC
CAISLASAANEQFF
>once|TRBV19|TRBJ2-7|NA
TGTGCCAGTAGTATAGATGTTATGACAGCCGAGATGAGGCAGTACTTC
CASSIDVMTAEMRQYF
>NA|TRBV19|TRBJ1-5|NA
TGTGCCAGTCGGGTCGGCGGCGCTAGCAATCAGCCCCAGCATTTT
CASRVGGASNQPQHF
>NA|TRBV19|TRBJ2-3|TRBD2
TGTGCCAGTACCGAAAAGGCGGGGGGCCTCCCAGATACGCAGTATTTT
CASTEKAGGLPDTQYF
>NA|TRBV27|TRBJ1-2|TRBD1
TGTGCCAGCAGAACAGGGGGCTATGGCTACACCTTC
CASRTGGYGYTF
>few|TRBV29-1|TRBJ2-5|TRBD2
TGCAGCGTTGATCTTGCGGGGGAGGGATTTAGCCCGGAGACCCAGTACTTC
CSVDLAGEGFSPETQYF
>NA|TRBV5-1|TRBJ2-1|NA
TGCGCCAGCAGCTTGACGGGAGTGACCTACAATGAGCAGTTCTTC
CASSLTGVTYNEQFF
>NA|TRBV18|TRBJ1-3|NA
TGTGCCAGCTCCCAACGAGGACAGTCGAGCTCTGGAAACACCATATATTTT
CASSQRGQSSSGNTIYF
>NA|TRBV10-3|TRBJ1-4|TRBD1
TGTGCCATCAGTGAGACCATCCGGGGACAGGTTAATGAAAAACTGTTTTTT
CAISETIRGQVNEKLFF
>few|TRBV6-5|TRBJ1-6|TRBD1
TGTGCCAGCAGTCCCCGACAGGGGCCCAATTCACCCCTCCACTTT
CASSPRQGPNSPLHF
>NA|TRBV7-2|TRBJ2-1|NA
TGTGCCAGCAGCTTTACCGGGACACCCCAGGAGCAGTTCTTC
CASSFTGTPQEQFF
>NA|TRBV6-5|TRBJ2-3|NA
TGTGCCAGCAGTTACGGAAAAAACGCGGGTCCGCAGTATTTT
CASSYGKNAGPQYF
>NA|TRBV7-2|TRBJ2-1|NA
TGTGCCAGCAGCTTAGGGGCAGCGGGTGAGCAGTTCTTC
CASSLGAAGEQFF
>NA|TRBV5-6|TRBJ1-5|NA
TGTGCCAGCAGCCAAGGACAGTTGGTAAGCAATCAGCCCCAGCATTTT
CASSQGQLVSNQPQHF
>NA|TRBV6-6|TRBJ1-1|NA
TGTGCCAGCAGTCCCAGGGGTGAAGCTTTCTTT
CASSPRGEAFF
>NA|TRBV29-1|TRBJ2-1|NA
TGCAGCGTCACCGTCGCGGGCAATGAGCAGTTCTTC
CSVTVAGNEQFF
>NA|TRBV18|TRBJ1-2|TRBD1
TGTGCCAGCTCACCCGAGACAGGGGGCATGATCGGCTACACCTTC
CASSPETGGMIGYTF
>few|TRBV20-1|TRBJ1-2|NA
TGCAGTGCTAGACAGGGTTATGGCTACACCTTC
CSARQGYGYTF
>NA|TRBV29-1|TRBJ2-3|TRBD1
TGCAGCGTTACCGGGACAGGGGTAAATACGCAGTATTTT
CSVTGTGVNTQYF
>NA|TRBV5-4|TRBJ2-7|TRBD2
TGTGCCAGCAGCTTGGTCTTCGGGGGGGCCTCCCGAGAGCAGTACTTC
CASSLVFGGASREQYF
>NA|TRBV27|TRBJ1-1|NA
TGTGCCAGCAGCCGGCCGTGGGGCGCGGACACTGAAGCTTTCTTT
CASSRPWGADTEAFF
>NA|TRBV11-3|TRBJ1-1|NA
TGTGCCAGCAGCACAACGGGGAACACTGAAGCTTTCTTT
CASSTTGNTEAFF
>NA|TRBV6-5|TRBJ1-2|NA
TGTGCCAGCAGGGGCCCCCCCCGCTATGGCTACACCTTC
CASRGPPRYGYTF
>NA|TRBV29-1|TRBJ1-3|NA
TGCAGCGTTTTGACAGGATCCTTTTACGGAAACACCATATATTTT
CSVLTGSFYGNTIYF
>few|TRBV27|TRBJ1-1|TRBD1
TGTGCCAGCATCCTCGGACAGGGAAACACTGAAGCTTTCTTT
CASILGQGNTEAFF